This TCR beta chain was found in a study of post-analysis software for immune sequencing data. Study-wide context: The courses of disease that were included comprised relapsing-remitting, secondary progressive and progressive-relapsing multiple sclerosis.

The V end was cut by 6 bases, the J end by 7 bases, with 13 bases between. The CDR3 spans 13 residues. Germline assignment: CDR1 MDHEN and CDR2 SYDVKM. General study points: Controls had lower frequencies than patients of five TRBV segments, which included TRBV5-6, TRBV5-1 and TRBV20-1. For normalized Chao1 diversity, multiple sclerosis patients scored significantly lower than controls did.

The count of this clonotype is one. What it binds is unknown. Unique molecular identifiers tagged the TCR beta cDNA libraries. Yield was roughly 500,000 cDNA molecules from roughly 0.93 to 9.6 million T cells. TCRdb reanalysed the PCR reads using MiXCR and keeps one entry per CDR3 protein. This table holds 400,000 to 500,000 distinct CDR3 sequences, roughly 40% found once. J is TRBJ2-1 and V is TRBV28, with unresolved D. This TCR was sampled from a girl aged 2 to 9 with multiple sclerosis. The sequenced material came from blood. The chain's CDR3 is CASSSMDRNEQFF. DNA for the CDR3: TGTGCCAGCAGCTCCATGGATAGAAATGAGCAGTTCTTC. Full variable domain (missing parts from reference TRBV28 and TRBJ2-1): DVKVTQSSRYLVKRTGEKVFLECVQDMDHENMFWYRQDPGLGLRLIYFSYDVKMKEKGDIPEGYSVSREKKERFSLILESASTNQTSMYLCASSSMDRNEQFFGPGTRLTVL.